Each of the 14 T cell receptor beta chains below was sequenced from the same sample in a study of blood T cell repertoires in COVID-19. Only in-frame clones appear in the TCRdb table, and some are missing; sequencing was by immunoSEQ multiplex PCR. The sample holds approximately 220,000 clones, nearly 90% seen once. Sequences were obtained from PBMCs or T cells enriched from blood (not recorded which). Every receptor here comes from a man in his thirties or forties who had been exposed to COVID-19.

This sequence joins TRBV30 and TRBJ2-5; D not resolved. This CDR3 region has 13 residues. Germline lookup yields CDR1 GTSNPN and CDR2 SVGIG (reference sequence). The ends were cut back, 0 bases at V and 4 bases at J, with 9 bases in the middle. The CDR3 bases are TGTGCCTGGAGTGTCACAAACCGAGAGACCCAGTACTTC. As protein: CAWSVTNRETQYF.

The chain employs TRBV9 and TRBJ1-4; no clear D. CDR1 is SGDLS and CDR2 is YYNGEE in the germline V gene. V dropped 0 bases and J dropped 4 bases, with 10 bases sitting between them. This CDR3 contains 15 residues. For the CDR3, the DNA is TGTGCCAGCAGCGTAGAGGCCCGGGTTAATGAAAAACTGTTTTTT. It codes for CASSVEARVNEKLFF.

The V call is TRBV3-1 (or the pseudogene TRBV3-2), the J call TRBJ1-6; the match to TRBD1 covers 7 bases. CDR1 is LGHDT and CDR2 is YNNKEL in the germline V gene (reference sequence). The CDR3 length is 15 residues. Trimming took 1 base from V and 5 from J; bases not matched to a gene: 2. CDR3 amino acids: CASSQGQGHNSPLHF. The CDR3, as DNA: TGTGCCAGCAGCCAAGGACAGGGCCATAATTCACCCCTCCACTTT.

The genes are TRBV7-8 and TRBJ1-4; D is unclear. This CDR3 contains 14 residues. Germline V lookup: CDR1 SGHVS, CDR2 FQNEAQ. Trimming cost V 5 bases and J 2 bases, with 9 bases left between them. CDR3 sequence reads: CASSRAGTNEKLFF. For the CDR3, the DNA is TGTGCCAGCAGCCGAGCCGGGACTAATGAAAAACTGTTTTTT.

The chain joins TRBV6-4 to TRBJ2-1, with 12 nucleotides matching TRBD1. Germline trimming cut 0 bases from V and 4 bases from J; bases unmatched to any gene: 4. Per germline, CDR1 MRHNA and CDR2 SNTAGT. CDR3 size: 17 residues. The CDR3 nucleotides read TGTGCCAGCAGTGACTCGAGGGGACAGGGGGCTTACAATGAGCAGTTCTTC. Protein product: CASSDSRGQGAYNEQFF.

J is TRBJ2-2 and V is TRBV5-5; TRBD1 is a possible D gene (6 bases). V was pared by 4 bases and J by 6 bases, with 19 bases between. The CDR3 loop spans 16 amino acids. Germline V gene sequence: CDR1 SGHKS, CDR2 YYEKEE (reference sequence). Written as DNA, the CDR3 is TGTGCCAGCAGCCCCCCAGCGCAGGGGATCTCCGGGGAGCTGTTTTTT. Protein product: CASSPPAQGISGELFF.

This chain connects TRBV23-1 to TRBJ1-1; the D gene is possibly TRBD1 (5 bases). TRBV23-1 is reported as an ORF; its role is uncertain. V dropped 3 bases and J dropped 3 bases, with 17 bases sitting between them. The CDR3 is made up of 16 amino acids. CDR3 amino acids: CASSHSRGGWDTEAFF. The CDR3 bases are TGCGCCAGCAGTCATTCCCGGGGGGGATGGGACACTGAAGCTTTCTTT.

As DNA, the CDR3 is TGTGCCAGCTCCGATTTTGGAGTAAACTATGGCTACACCTTC. Amino acid sequence: CASSDFGVNYGYTF. The V gene is TRBV18, the J gene TRBJ1-2, with D hard to call. Trimming took off 6 bases at V and 2 bases at J, with 13 bases between the two ends. From germline, CDR1 is KGHSH and CDR2 LQKENI. The CDR3 loop spans 14 amino acids.

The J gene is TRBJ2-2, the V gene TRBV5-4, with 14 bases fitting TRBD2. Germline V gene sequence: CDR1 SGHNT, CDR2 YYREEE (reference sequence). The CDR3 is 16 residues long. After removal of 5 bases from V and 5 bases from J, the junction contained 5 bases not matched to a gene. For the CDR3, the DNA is TGTGCCAGCAGACCGGGACTAGCGGGGGAAACCGGGGAGCTGTTTTTT. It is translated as CASRPGLAGETGELFF.

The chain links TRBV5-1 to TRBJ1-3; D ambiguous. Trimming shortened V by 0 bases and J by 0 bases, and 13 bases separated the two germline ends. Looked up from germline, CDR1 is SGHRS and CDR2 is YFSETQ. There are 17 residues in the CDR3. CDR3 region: CASSLGQAFSSGNTIYF. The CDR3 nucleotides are TGCGCCAGCAGCTTGGGGCAGGCGTTTAGCTCTGGAAACACCATATATTTT.

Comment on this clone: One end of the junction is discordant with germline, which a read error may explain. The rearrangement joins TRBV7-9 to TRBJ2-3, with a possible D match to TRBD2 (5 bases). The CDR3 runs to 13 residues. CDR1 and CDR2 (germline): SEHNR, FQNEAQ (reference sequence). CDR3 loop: CASSSPSRDTQYF. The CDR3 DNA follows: TGTGCCAGCAGCTCGCCTAGCAGAGATACGCAGTATTTT.

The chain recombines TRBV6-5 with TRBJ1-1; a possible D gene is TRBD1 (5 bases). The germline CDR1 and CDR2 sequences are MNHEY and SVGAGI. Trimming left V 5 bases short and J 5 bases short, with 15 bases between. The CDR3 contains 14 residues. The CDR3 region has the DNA TGTGCCAGCAGTCCGGACACTAAGGCAACTGAAGCTTTCTTT. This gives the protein CASSPDTKATEAFF.

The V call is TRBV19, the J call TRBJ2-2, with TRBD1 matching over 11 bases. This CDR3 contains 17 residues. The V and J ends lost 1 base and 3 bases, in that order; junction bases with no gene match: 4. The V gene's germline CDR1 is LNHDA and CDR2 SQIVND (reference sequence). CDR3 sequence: CASSIGPGQGDTGELFF. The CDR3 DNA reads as TGTGCCAGTAGTATAGGTCCGGGACAGGGGGACACCGGGGAGCTGTTTTTT. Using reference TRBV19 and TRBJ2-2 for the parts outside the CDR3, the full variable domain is DGGITQSPKYLFRKEGQNVTLSCEQNLNHDAMYWYRQDPGQGLRLIYYSQIVNDFQKGDIAEGYSVSREKKESFPLTVTSAQKNPTAFYLCASSIGPGQGDTGELFFGEGSRLTVL.

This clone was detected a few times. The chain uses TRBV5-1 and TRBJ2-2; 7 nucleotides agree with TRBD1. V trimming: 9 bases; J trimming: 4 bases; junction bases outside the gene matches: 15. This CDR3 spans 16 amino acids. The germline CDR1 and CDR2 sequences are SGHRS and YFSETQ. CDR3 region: CATSAGDRSITGELFF. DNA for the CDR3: TGCGCCACCTCCGCCGGGGACAGAAGCATCACCGGGGAGCTGTTTTTT.